The present entry profiles one TCR beta chain with its context. Its antigen is not yet known. Base quality data are lacking; no much larger clone is found one base away. Each collaborating institution followed its own protocols to collect whole blood in K2EDTA tubes. For TCRbeta analysis, collaborator samples were shipped as frozen whole blood, as isolated PBMCs, or as DNA extracted from either sample type. These data belong to a study of blood T cell repertoires in COVID-19 (dated by TCRdb to 2018 to 2021). A note on the overall study: Samples covering the acute and convalescent phases of COVID-19 were provided by collaborators in the United States, Italy and Spain. The material from the prospective study consisted of cDNA or gDNA derived from T cells, B-cell-depleted T cells, or PBMCs. Subjects who had been exposed to COVID-19, were actively infected with it, or had recovered from it provided the deeply sampled blood TCRbeta repertoires that made up the dataset. The repertoires were made available in a free public database intended to serve as a resource for research on the immune response to SARS-CoV-2. The samples were drawn from two sources: the first 160 participants of the ongoing ImmuneRACE study, and 1,200 or so subjects contributed by 6 global collaborators. Nearly every sample came with metadata listing a de-identified subject ID, COVID-19 status, age in years and sex. Where HLA class I and class II types were available, the types were taken from metadata supplied by the sample provider, not from assay-based typing. The paper's findings and limits, for the study overall: The quantity of clinical and demographic metadata differed by source and by participant and was supplied without curation.

TCRbeta CDR3 regions were amplified from genomic DNA using the immunoSEQ Assay, a bias-controlled multiplex PCR. From the authors' description of their analysis: The number of nucleated cells in each sample was estimated from the amplification of reference gene primers within the assay. Sequence reads were collapsed and filtered to measure the absolute abundance of every unique TCRbeta CDR3 rearrangement. For each sample, productive Simpson clonality was calculated as the square root of Simpson's diversity index across productive rearrangements. What TCRdb holds here is the immuneACCESS table cut down to in-frame rearrangements. Part of the clones is not present; checked against another copy, under half of the missing clones reflect an unresolved V gene, and the others are unexplained. V and J calls and clone size are given by that table; D and trimming were obtained from the DNA. The sample data list some 110,000 clones, and approximately 86% of these were observed just once. Together, the top ten hold 4.5% of the sample.

The CDR3 holds 12 amino acids from the cysteine to the phenylalanine. Only the CDR3 DNA is retained, 36 bases long and in frame from the first base. From the germline V gene, CDR1 is SGHTA and CDR2 is FQGNSA. V is pared back by 5 bases and J by 6 bases, with 10 bases lying between the germline termini. The rearranged chain carries TRBV7-2 and TRBJ1-2, with a tentative D gene TRBD1 over 6 matching bases. The sample was peripheral blood. The receptor's source is a man aged 40-49 years with acute or convalescent COVID-19. CDR3 region: CASSIRGDGYTF. The sequenced DNA is TGTGCCAGCAGCATCAGGGGCGATGGCTACACCTTC.